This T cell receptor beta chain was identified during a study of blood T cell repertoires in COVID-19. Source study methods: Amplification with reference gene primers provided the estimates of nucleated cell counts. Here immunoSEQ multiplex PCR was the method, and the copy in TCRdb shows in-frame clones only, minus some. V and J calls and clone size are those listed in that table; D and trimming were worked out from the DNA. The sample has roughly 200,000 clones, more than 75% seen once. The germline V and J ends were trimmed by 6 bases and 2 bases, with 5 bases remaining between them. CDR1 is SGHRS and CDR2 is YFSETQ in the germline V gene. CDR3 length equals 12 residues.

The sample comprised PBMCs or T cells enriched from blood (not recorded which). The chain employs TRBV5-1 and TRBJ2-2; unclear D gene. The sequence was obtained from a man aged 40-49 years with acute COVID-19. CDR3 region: CASNINTGELFF. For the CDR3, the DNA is TGCGCCAGCAATATTAACACCGGGGAGCTGTTTTTT. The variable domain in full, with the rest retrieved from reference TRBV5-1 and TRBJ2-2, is KAGVTQTPRYLIKTRGQQVTLSCSPISGHRSVSWYQQTPGQGLQFLFEYFSETQRNKGNFPGRFSGRQFSNSRSEMNVSTLELGDSALYLCASNINTGELFFGEGSRLTVL.